Listed below are T cell receptor beta chains from one sample, sequenced in a study of blood T cells in healthy people across ages. Each CDR3 protein is one row after TCRdb ran MiXCR on the 5' RACE reads. This sample has roughly 900,000 distinct CDR3 sequences, with about 28% found just once. Source material: blood. Receptors were obtained from a woman of 80 years or more in good health. Each CDR3 is given with its conserved first and last residue. The D gene is left open where the match is weak. Part of the rows lack a size; the others show once, few, many or a class for expanded clones.

clone_size d_call j_call v_call cdr3_aa cdr3_nt
few TRBD1 TRBJ2-7 TRBV18 CASSPRGQGEQYF TGTGCCAGCTCGCCACGGGGACAGGGTGAGCAGTACTTC
. TRBD2 TRBJ2-3 TRBV12-3/TRBV12-4 CASSLRTSGSTDTQYF TGTGCCAGCAGTCTCAGGACTAGCGGGAGCACAGATACGCAGTATTTT
many . TRBJ1-1 TRBV20-1 CSAHLNTEAFF TGCAGTGCTCATCTGAACACTGAAGCTTTCTTT
many TRBD1 TRBJ2-6 TRBV7-9 CASSRGDSRSRFGANVLTF TGTGCCAGCAGCCGAGGGGACAGCCGGAGCCGATTTGGGGCCAACGTCCTGACTTTC
. . TRBJ2-5 TRBV7-2 CATGETQYF TGTGCCACGGGGGAGACCCAGTACTTC
. TRBD2 TRBJ2-2 TRBV6-2/TRBV6-3 CASSYSGGQIGELFF TGTGCCAGCAGTTATAGCGGGGGGCAGATCGGGGAGCTGTTTTTT
few . TRBJ1-5 TRBV5-8 CASTAGTNQPQHF TGTGCCAGCACCGCAGGAACAAATCAGCCCCAGCATTTT
few . TRBJ2-3 TRBV28 CASSLVQEPSTQYF TGTGCCAGCAGTTTAGTACAGGAGCCTTCCACGCAGTATTTT
few TRBD2 TRBJ2-3 TRBV20-1 CSATILAGVDTQYF TGCAGTGCCACCATTCTAGCGGGGGTGGATACGCAGTATTTT
many . TRBJ2-7 TRBV6-6 CASSYTSYEQYF TGTGCCAGCAGCTATACTAGCTACGAGCAGTACTTC
. TRBD2 TRBJ2-5 TRBV10-3 CAIRGSTGGETQYF TGTGCCATCAGGGGCTCAACCGGGGGGGAGACCCAGTACTTC
. TRBD1 TRBJ2-1 TRBV5-1 CASSSGQGVVNEQFF TGCGCCAGCAGCTCGGGACAGGGGGTCGTGAATGAGCAGTTCTTC
few TRBD2 TRBJ2-5 TRBV3-1 CASSKGLSGQETQYF TGTGCCAGCAGCAAGGGACTATCGGGCCAAGAGACCCAGTACTTC
many . TRBJ1-2 TRBV20-1 CSARAGTHYGYTF TGCAGTGCTAGGGCCGGGACACACTATGGCTACACCTTC
. . TRBJ1-5 TRBV20-1 CSASSGFSNQPQHF TGCAGTGCTAGCTCGGGCTTTAGCAATCAGCCCCAGCATTTT
many . TRBJ1-2 TRBV3-1 CASSQDLEGRYGYTF TGTGCCAGCAGCCAAGATCTTGAGGGAAGGTATGGCTACACCTTC
few TRBD1 TRBJ1-2 TRBV18 CASSTRQGGTNYGYTF TGTGCCAGCTCGACTAGACAGGGCGGTACTAACTATGGCTACACCTTC
few . TRBJ1-1 TRBV6-8 CDLYGAAEAFF TGTGACTTATATGGGGCGGCTGAAGCTTTCTTT
. TRBD2 TRBJ2-7 TRBV12-3/TRBV12-4 CASSFASGGTYNEQYF TGTGCCAGCAGTTTTGCTAGCGGGGGAACCTACAATGAGCAGTACTTC
many . TRBJ2-7 TRBV7-2 CASSLDLYEQYF TGTGCCAGCAGCTTAGACCTCTACGAGCAGTACTTC
many TRBD1 TRBJ2-1 TRBV12-3/TRBV12-4 CASGRSLGQGSYNEQFF TGTGCCAGCGGAAGGTCTCTCGGACAGGGATCCTACAATGAGCAGTTCTTC
once TRBD1 TRBJ2-7 TRBV6-1 CASRETGKSDEQYF TGTGCCAGCAGAGAGACAGGGAAATCTGACGAGCAGTACTTC
many . TRBJ1-2 TRBV6-5 CASSQSGYGYTF TGTGCCAGCAGTCAAAGTGGATATGGCTACACCTTC
few . TRBJ1-5 TRBV24-1 CATSDPESYQPQHF TGTGCCACCAGTGACCCGGAATCGTATCAGCCCCAGCATTTT
. . TRBJ2-1 TRBV5-1 CASRWQGGNEQFF TGCGCCAGCAGGTGGCAGGGAGGCAATGAGCAGTTCTTC
many TRBD2 TRBJ2-5 TRBV7-2 CASSTRTSGGAQETQYF TGTGCCAGCAGCACCCGGACTAGCGGGGGGGCTCAAGAGACCCAGTACTTC
many TRBD1 TRBJ2-7 TRBV7-2 CASSLDRGSSEEQYF TGTGCCAGCAGCTTAGACAGGGGCTCTAGTGAGGAGCAGTACTTC
. TRBD2 TRBJ2-4 TRBV6-2/TRBV6-3 CASIPRLAGGKNIQYF TGTGCCAGCATTCCCAGACTAGCGGGGGGCAAAAACATTCAGTACTTC
few . TRBJ2-4 TRBV4-2 CASSHSPGVGAAKNIQYF TGTGCCAGCAGCCACTCACCCGGGGTGGGGGCGGCCAAAAACATTCAGTACTTC
. TRBD1 TRBJ2-2 TRBV7-9 CASSLSAGGDTGELFF TGTGCCAGCAGCTTATCGGCAGGGGGCGATACCGGGGAGCTGTTTTTT
many TRBD2 TRBJ2-7 TRBV20-1 CSARSAGGRREQYF TGCAGTGCTAGGTCAGCGGGGGGGCGTCGCGAGCAGTACTTC
. TRBD2 TRBJ2-1 TRBV6-2/TRBV6-3 CASRPTSGGIEQFF TGTGCCAGCAGGCCTACTAGCGGGGGGATTGAGCAGTTCTTC
few TRBD1 TRBJ1-6 TRBV28 CASSTSGQGASPLHF TGTGCCAGCAGCACCTCCGGACAGGGGGCATCACCCCTCCACTTT
. . TRBJ2-1 TRBV7-2 CASNEGGGINEQFF TGTGCCAGCAATGAGGGAGGGGGAATAAATGAGCAGTTCTTC
many . TRBJ2-5 TRBV7-2 CASSRQRQETQYF TGTGCCAGCAGCAGACAGAGGCAAGAGACCCAGTACTTC
. . TRBJ1-4 TRBV12-3/TRBV12-4 CASLRGQGSEKLFF TGTGCCAGTCTCCGGGGGCAGGGAAGTGAAAAACTGTTTTTT
. . TRBJ2-1 TRBV2 CASSEESSRVSSEQFF TGTGCCAGCAGTGAAGAGTCTAGCAGGGTTTCCAGCGAGCAGTTCTTC
. TRBD1 TRBJ2-1 TRBV24-1 CATSDFGTGGDSYNEQFF TGTGCCACCAGTGATTTTGGGACAGGGGGAGACTCCTACAATGAGCAGTTCTTC
. . TRBJ2-7 TRBV28 CAGSLSAYEQYF TGTGCCGGCAGTTTATCAGCCTACGAGCAGTACTTC
many TRBD2 TRBJ2-3 TRBV7-9 CASSSPGWLAGNTQYF TGTGCCAGCAGCTCGCCGGGGTGGCTAGCGGGGAATACGCAGTATTTT
once . TRBJ2-3 TRBV20-1 CSASTGRASGDTQYF TGCAGTGCCAGCACAGGCAGGGCGAGCGGGGATACGCAGTATTTT
once . TRBJ2-1 TRBV12-3/TRBV12-4 CASSRSLGGKQFF TGTGCCAGCAGTCGCAGTTTGGGCGGGAAGCAGTTCTTC
medium-sized TRBD2 TRBJ2-1 TRBV7-2 CASSRGGGGHDNEQFF TGTGCCAGCAGCCGGGGGGGCGGGGGCCACGACAATGAGCAGTTCTTC
few . TRBJ1-2 TRBV7-2 CASSLETAYLRNYGYTF TGTGCCAGCAGCTTAGAGACAGCTTACTTGCGTAACTATGGCTACACCTTC
many . TRBJ2-5 TRBV12-3/TRBV12-4 CASSLVQEGPQYF TGTGCCAGCAGTTTAGTACAGGAGGGTCCCCAGTACTTC
few . TRBJ1-1 TRBV18 CASLPDRTSTEAFF TGTGCCAGCTTACCCGACAGGACCAGCACTGAAGCTTTCTTT
many TRBD1 TRBJ2-5 TRBV6-6 CASSLGTGIRTQYF TGTGCCAGCAGTCTTGGGACAGGCATCCGGACCCAGTACTTC
. TRBD1 TRBJ2-3 TRBV18 CASSLRTGRDTQYF TGTGCCAGCTCATTGCGGACAGGGAGGGATACGCAGTATTTT
many TRBD1 TRBJ2-1 TRBV28 CASRIRDRTRNEQFF TGTGCCAGCAGGATTCGGGACAGGACTCGCAATGAGCAGTTCTTC
many . TRBJ1-2 TRBV11-2 CASSLRTSHYGYTF TGTGCCAGCAGCTTACGTACCAGTCACTATGGCTACACCTTC
many . TRBJ1-6 TRBV6-2/TRBV6-3 CASCGIHNSPLHF TGTGCCAGCTGCGGGATTCATAATTCACCCCTCCACTTT
many . TRBJ1-1 TRBV29-1 CRSRTANMNTEAFF TGCAGATCCAGGACAGCAAATATGAACACTGAAGCTTTCTTT
many . TRBJ2-3 TRBV24-1 CATTAASTDTQYF TGTGCCACCACGGCGGCATCCACAGATACGCAGTATTTT
many . TRBJ2-7 TRBV7-9 CASSQASGSYEQYF TGTGCCAGCAGCCAGGCGTCTGGGTCCTACGAGCAGTACTTC